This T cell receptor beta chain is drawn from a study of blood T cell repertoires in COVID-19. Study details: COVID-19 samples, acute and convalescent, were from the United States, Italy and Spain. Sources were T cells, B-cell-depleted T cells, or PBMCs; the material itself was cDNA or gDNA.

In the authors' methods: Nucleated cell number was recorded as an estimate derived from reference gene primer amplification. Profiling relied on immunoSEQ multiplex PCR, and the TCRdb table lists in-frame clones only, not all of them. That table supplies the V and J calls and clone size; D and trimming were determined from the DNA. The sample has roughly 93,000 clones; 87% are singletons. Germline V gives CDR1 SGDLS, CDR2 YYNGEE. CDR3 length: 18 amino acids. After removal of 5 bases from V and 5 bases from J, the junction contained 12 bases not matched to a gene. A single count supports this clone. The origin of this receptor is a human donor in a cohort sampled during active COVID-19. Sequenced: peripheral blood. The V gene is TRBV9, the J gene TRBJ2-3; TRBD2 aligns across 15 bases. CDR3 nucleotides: TGTGCCAGCAGTCCCCGGACTAGCGGGAGGGCGGGTAAAGATACGCAGTATTTT. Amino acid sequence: CASSPRTSGRAGKDTQYF.